This TCR beta chain was sequenced for a study of CD8 T cells in ankylosing spondylitis. In germline, CDR1 is SGHTS, CDR2 YDEGEE. Deletions cut 0 bases from V and 8 bases from J, with 9 bases between. This CDR3 comprises 13 residues. Scientists made TCR beta libraries using quantitative 5'-RACE with molecular barcodes. TCRdb reanalysed the 5' RACE reads using MiXCR and keeps one entry per CDR3 protein. The repertoire has around 480,000 distinct CDR3 sequences, approximately 17% of them found once; the top ten carry 1%. Study outcomes and limitations: A TCR beta motif of 8 or 9 highly homologous variants appeared characteristic of ankylosing spondylitis blood. Reports of some motif variants in reactive arthritis synovial fluid and blood predate this one. Researchers reportedly found disease-linked clones significantly enriched in matched ankylosing spondylitis synovial fluid. Peripheral blood samples showed relatively rare disease-linked clones, and these clones were CD8+.

As to this clonotype: The antigen is not known.

The receptor was derived from a male donor with ankylosing spondylitis. This chain joins TRBV5-8 and TRBJ2-1; maybe TRBD2 (5 bases). Sequencing was performed on blood, either unsorted or a sorted T cell fraction (not recorded which). Here the CDR3 reads CASSLGGNDEQFF. The CDR3 nucleotides are TGTGCCAGCAGCTTGGGAGGGAACGATGAGCAGTTCTTC.